The 24 T cell receptor beta chains in this list originate from one sample, sequenced in a study of blood T cell repertoires in COVID-19. Sequencing used immunoSEQ multiplex PCR; TCRdb keeps in-frame clones, though not all of them. The sample holds 95,000 to 150,000 clones; 80% are singletons and the top ten take roughly 16%. Sequences were obtained from peripheral blood. The receptors stem from a man aged 60 to 75 with active or convalescent COVID-19.

The gene calls are TRBV7-9 and TRBJ1-2, with 8 bases matching TRBD1. CDR3 length: 17 residues. The V gene end was trimmed by 0 bases and the J gene end by 4 bases; junction bases not matched to a gene: 10. From germline, CDR1 is SEHNR and CDR2 FQNEAQ (reference sequence). CDR3 bases: TGTGCCAGCAGCTTAGCTGACAGGGGATCTTCGGGCTATGGCTACACCTTC. Translating it yields CASSLADRGSSGYGYTF.

The V gene is TRBV7-8, the J gene TRBJ2-3; 11 bases align to TRBD2. The CDR3 extends over 15 amino acids. V lost 3 bases to trimming and J lost 5 bases; unmatched junction nucleotides: 4. Germline loops: CDR1 SGHVS, CDR2 FQNEAQ. The CDR3, as DNA: TGTGCCAGCAGCTTCCGCCTAGCGGGGGGAGATACGCAGTATTTT. Translated: CASSFRLAGGDTQYF.

CDR3 DNA: TGTGCCAGCACCCCGGGACAGGAGGGCTACACCTTC. This encodes CASTPGQEGYTF. The rearrangement joins TRBV28 to TRBJ1-2; 8 bases align to TRBD1. Trimming at V came to 7 bases and at J to 8 bases, leaving 6 bases not matched to a gene. Germline-derived CDR1 and CDR2 are MDHEN and SYDVKM. The CDR3 covers 12 residues.

The chain links TRBV9 to TRBJ2-3, with 9 bases lining up with TRBD1. The CDR3 is made up of 14 amino acids. The V gene end was trimmed by 6 bases and the J gene end by 6 bases; junction bases not matched to a gene: 8. The germline V gene has CDR1 SGDLS and CDR2 YYNGEE. CDR3 in DNA: TGTGCCAGCACGATCGGGACAGGGTGGGATACGCAGTATTTT. Its translation: CASTIGTGWDTQYF. The complete variable domain, with remaining parts taken from reference TRBV9 and TRBJ2-3, reads DSGVTQTPKHLITATGQRVTLRCSPRSGDLSVYWYQQSLDQGLQFLIQYYNGEERAKGNILERFSAQQFPDLHSELNLSSLELGDSALYFCASTIGTGWDTQYFGPGTRLTVL.

This chain uses TRBV2 with TRBJ1-1; D ambiguous. Looked up from germline, CDR1 is SNHLY and CDR2 is FYNNEI. The CDR3 is 14 amino acids. Deletions cut 6 bases from V and 5 bases from J, with 16 bases between. CDR3 protein: CASRLEGDGTEAFF. The CDR3 DNA follows: TGTGCCAGCAGATTGGAGGGCGACGGGACTGAAGCTTTCTTT. Combining the CDR3 with reference TRBV2 and TRBJ1-1 gives the whole variable domain EPEVTQTPSHQVTQMGQEVILRCVPISNHLYFYWYRQILGQKVEFLVSFYNNEISEKSEIFDDQFSVERPDGSNFTLKIRSTKLEDSAMYFCASRLEGDGTEAFFGQGTRLTVV.

The CDR3 DNA reads as TGTGCCAGCAGCCCTACAGGGATATACGAGCAGTACTTC. Protein sequence: CASSPTGIYEQYF. The V gene is TRBV3-1 (or the pseudogene TRBV3-2), the J gene TRBJ2-7, with a weak D call TRBD1 (6 bases). V was clipped by 4 bases and J by 4 bases, with 11 bases between them. Germline CDR1 LGHDT, CDR2 YNNKEL (reference sequence). This CDR3 comprises 13 residues.

V is TRBV28 and J is TRBJ1-3; 8 nucleotides line up with TRBD1. Per germline, CDR1 MDHEN and CDR2 SYDVKM. With 4 bases clipped from V and 2 bases from J, the junction kept 10 bases outside the gene matches. The CDR3 totals 17 residues. For the CDR3, the DNA is TGTGCCAGCAGTTCATTGCAGGGGGCTGGAACTGGAAACACCATATATTTT. It translates to CASSSLQGAGTGNTIYF.

V gene TRBV18 combines with J gene TRBJ2-1; D possibly corresponds to TRBD1 (6 bases). The CDR3 is 15 amino acids. Trimming removed 2 bases from V and 8 bases from J, with 16 bases in between. Germline CDR1 is KGHSH and CDR2 is LQKENI. CDR3 sequence (DNA): TGTGCCAGCTCACCAGGGCAGGGGTTAGAACATGAGCAGTTCTTC. Protein product: CASSPGQGLEHEQFF.

This rearrangement joins TRBV6-5 to TRBJ1-1; D is possibly TRBD1 (6 bases). V was pared by 6 bases and J by 4 bases, with 15 bases between. This CDR3 spans 14 amino acids. Looked up from germline, CDR1 is MNHEY and CDR2 is SVGAGI. The CDR3 here is CASRGGRARTEAFF. CDR3 nucleotide sequence: TGTGCCAGCAGAGGGGGGAGGGCTCGCACTGAAGCTTTCTTT.

The sample holds many counts of this clone. The V call is TRBV6-2 or TRBV6-3, the J call TRBJ2-5; TRBD1 matches at 8 bases. J lost 1 base, V lost 4 bases, and 5 bases had no gene match. The CDR3 is made up of 15 amino acids. Germline CDR1 and CDR2: MNHEY and SVGEGT. Written as DNA, the CDR3 is TGTGCCAGCAGTTCATGGACAGGGATCCAAGAGACCCAGTACTTC. It specifies CASSSWTGIQETQYF.

The rearrangement joins TRBV28 to TRBJ2-3, with TRBD1 matching 7 bases. This CDR3 has 14 amino acids. Germline CDR1 and CDR2: MDHEN and SYDVKM. After removal of 6 bases from V and 6 bases from J, the junction contained 9 bases not matched to a gene. CDR3 region: CASSSTGLRDTQYF. CDR3 bases: TGTGCCAGCAGCTCGACAGGGTTGAGGGATACGCAGTATTTT.

The chain links TRBV4-2 to TRBJ2-1; a weak D match, TRBD2 (5 bases). Per germline, CDR1 LGHNA and CDR2 YNFKEQ. The germline V and J ends were trimmed by 0 bases and 3 bases, with 9 bases remaining between them. The CDR3 has 15 amino acids. The CDR3 spells CASSQDPADYNEQFF. Here the CDR3 DNA reads TGTGCCAGCAGCCAAGATCCAGCGGACTACAATGAGCAGTTCTTC.

The gene calls are TRBV29-1 and TRBJ1-6; D remains unclear. V dropped 7 bases and J dropped 8 bases, with 15 bases sitting between them. Germline V gives CDR1 SQVTM, CDR2 ANQGSEA. The CDR3 runs 13 residues. CDR3 sequence (DNA): TGCAGCGCCCAAGTCGGTGGAGATTCACCCCTCCACTTT. Protein sequence: CSAQVGGDSPLHF.

The chain is built from TRBV24-1 and TRBJ2-1; D call uncertain. Germline CDR1 is KGHDR and CDR2 is SFDVKD. This CDR3 comprises 15 residues. V shed 9 bases and J shed 1 base, with 15 bases lying between them. CDR3 DNA: TGTGCCACCTCTGCCGGGTCTACGTCCTACAATGAGCAGTTCTTC. It codes for CATSAGSTSYNEQFF.

The chain links TRBV28 to TRBJ2-7; D gene ambiguous. Germline loops: CDR1 MDHEN, CDR2 SYDVKM. The CDR3 runs to 13 residues. Trimming shortened V by 5 bases and J by 0 bases, and 8 bases separated the two germline ends. The CDR3 sequence: CASSNLDSYEQYF. CDR3 nucleotide sequence: TGTGCCAGCAGTAACCTAGACTCCTACGAGCAGTACTTC.

The chain carries TRBV7-2 and TRBJ2-1; maybe TRBD1 (5 bases). The CDR3 spans 15 residues. Per the germline V gene, CDR1 is SGHTA and CDR2 is FQGNSA. V lost 5 bases to trimming and J lost 3 bases, with 14 bases between them. The CDR3 reads CASSPEDTYYNEQFF. For the CDR3, the DNA is TGTGCCAGCAGCCCAGAGGACACGTACTACAATGAGCAGTTCTTC.

The chain carries TRBV28 and TRBJ1-5, with no clear D. This CDR3 is 12 amino acids long. CDR1 is MDHEN, CDR2 SYDVKM, per germline. The V gene lost 6 bases and the J gene lost 4 bases, with 7 bases spanning the gap. The CDR3 DNA follows: TGTGCCAGCAGCCCCCCTAATCAGCCCCAGCATTTT. Encoded protein: CASSPPNQPQHF.

The rearrangement links TRBV2 to TRBJ2-1, with TRBD1 matching 9 bases. CDR3 length equals 11 residues. With 6 bases clipped from V and 9 bases from J, the junction kept 0 bases outside the gene matches. The V gene's germline CDR1 is SNHLY and CDR2 FYNNEI. This CDR3 is CASRGQGEQFF. DNA for the CDR3: TGTGCCAGCAGGGGACAGGGTGAGCAGTTCTTC.

The rearrangement joins TRBV13 to TRBJ2-1, with TRBD2 matching 11 bases. Per germline, CDR1 PRHDT and CDR2 FYEKMQ (reference sequence). The CDR3 is 21 residues long. V lost 5 bases and J lost 0; bases outside the gene matches: 18. The CDR3 coding sequence is TGTGCCAGCAGCGGATGGGACACCGGGACTAGCGGACCGAGCTCCTACAATGAGCAGTTCTTC. This gives the protein CASSGWDTGTSGPSSYNEQFF.

The genes are TRBV11-1 and TRBJ1-1, with 11 bases that match TRBD1. Germline values: CDR1 SGHAT, CDR2 FQDESV (reference sequence). V lost 5 bases to trimming and J lost 4 bases; unmatched junction nucleotides: 3. The CDR3 runs 14 residues. The CDR3 DNA is TGTGCCAGCAGCCATGGGACAGGGGGCACTGAAGCTTTCTTT. As protein: CASSHGTGGTEAFF.

This chain uses TRBV30 with TRBJ1-1; D gene unclear. This CDR3 is 13 amino acids long. The germline V gene encodes CDR1 GTSNPN and CDR2 SVGIG (reference sequence). The ends were cut back, 0 bases at V and 5 bases at J, with 10 bases in the middle. DNA of the CDR3: TGTGCCTGGAGTGTTAAGACTACGACTGAAGCTTTCTTT. It translates to CAWSVKTTTEAFF.

The rearrangement uses TRBV6-2 or TRBV6-3 and TRBJ2-5, with 10 nucleotides matching TRBD1. The germline CDR1 and CDR2 sequences are MNHEY and SVGEGT. CDR3 length: 16 amino acids. J gave up 3 bases and V 6 bases, and 10 bases lay outside the gene matches. The CDR3 DNA reads as TGTGCCAGCAGCCGCGGGACAGGGGCGTCCAAAGAGACCCAGTACTTC. Encoded protein: CASSRGTGASKETQYF.

DNA of the CDR3: TGTGCCAGTAGTACCTATGGAGGGCTGAACACTGAAGCTTTCTTT. This encodes CASSTYGGLNTEAFF. The gene calls are TRBV19 and TRBJ1-1; no clear D gene. Trimming removed 4 bases from V and 0 bases from J, with 12 bases in between. The CDR3 spans 15 residues. CDR1 is LNHDA, CDR2 SQIVND, per germline (reference sequence).

V and J are TRBV5-4 and TRBJ2-7; 14 bases line up with TRBD2. The germline V gene has CDR1 SGHNT and CDR2 YYREEE (reference sequence). This CDR3 is built from 17 residues. The J segment lost 2 bases and the V segment lost 3 bases, leaving 7 bases of the junction unmatched. The CDR3 DNA is TGTGCCAGCAGCTCGACTAGCGGGAGGGCCCCAACCTACGAGCAGTACTTC. Its translation is CASSSTSGRAPTYEQYF.